Shown below are 25 T cell receptor beta chains from a single sample sequenced in a study of vaccination effects on CD4 cells after COVID-19. Clones were read by immunoSEQ multiplex PCR, and TCRdb kept only the in-frame ones, dropping some. The sample contains approximately 26,000 clones, roughly 85% of which appear only once. Antigens of these TCRs are unknown. Antigen-specific CD4+ T cells expanded by the ViraFEST assay with viral peptide pools were then sequenced. Investigators separated out CD4+ T cells once 10 days of culture had passed. Participants each got two BNT162b2 or mRNA-1273 vaccine doses. Sequences were derived from CD4+ T cells from PBMCs cultured with SARS-CoV-2 spike peptides, sampled after COVID-19 vaccination. All receptors derive from a human donor who received a COVID-19 vaccine. Some clones in this sample may be carry-over from other donors' samples.

This clone showed up just once. This CDR3 is CASSLSGGPNNEQFF. In DNA, the CDR3 is TGTGCCAGCAGCTTATCGGGCGGCCCGAACAATGAGCAGTTCTTC. The chain is built from TRBV7-3 and TRBJ2-1; D remains ambiguous. With 2 bases removed from V and 5 bases from J, the gap between germline ends came to 13 bases. The CDR3 length is 15 residues. Germline CDR1 reads SGHTA; CDR2 reads FQGTGA.

CDR3 sequence: CASRNRGGTGELFF. The CDR3 coding sequence is TGTGCCAGCAGAAACAGGGGCGGCACCGGGGAGCTGTTTTTT. This rearrangement joins TRBV6-5 to TRBJ2-2; 7 nucleotides line up with TRBD1. Per the germline V gene, CDR1 is MNHEY and CDR2 is SVGAGI. CDR3 length: 14 amino acids. The V and J ends lost 6 bases and 4 bases, in that order; junction bases with no gene match: 5.

To note about this clone: An end of the junction does not agree with germline; a read error may underlie this. This rearrangement joins TRBV3-1 (or the pseudogene TRBV3-2) to TRBJ2-4, with 11 bases aligning to TRBD2. Germline CDR1 and CDR2: LGHDT and YNNKEL (reference sequence). The CDR3 is made up of 13 amino acids. The CDR3 spells CASSQEPGTSGTF. For the CDR3, the DNA is TGTGCCAGCAGCCAAGAACCCGGGACTAGCGGTACCTTC.

The rearrangement links TRBV4-1 to TRBJ1-1; 7 nucleotides match TRBD1. Germline V gene data show CDR1 as MGHRA and CDR2 as YSYEKL. The J segment lost 6 bases and the V segment lost 7 bases, leaving 14 bases of the junction unmatched. This CDR3 has 15 amino acids. The CDR3 DNA sequence: TGCGCCAGCAACCTTGGCAGGGGGACCTACGCTGAAGCTTTCTTT. This encodes CASNLGRGTYAEAFF.

This rearrangement joins TRBV3-1 (or the pseudogene TRBV3-2) to TRBJ2-5; a weak D match, TRBD2 (6 bases). There are 15 residues in the CDR3. Trimming took 1 base from V and 5 from J, leaving 14 bases between them. Germline CDR1 and CDR2: LGHDT and YNNKEL (reference sequence). This CDR3 is CASSQGPRGGETQYF. The CDR3 bases are TGTGCCAGCAGCCAAGGACCCAGAGGAGGGGAGACCCAGTACTTC.

This clone has only a few counts. The rearrangement links TRBV18 to TRBJ2-5; D gene ambiguous. Germline loops: CDR1 KGHSH, CDR2 LQKENI. V shed 3 bases and J shed 2 bases, with 7 bases lying between them. CDR3 length: 13 residues. The CDR3 loop reads CASSPGYQETQYF. The CDR3 DNA reads TGTGCCAGCTCACCGGGTTATCAAGAGACCCAGTACTTC.

The chain recombines TRBV24-1 with TRBJ2-3; no clear D. Germline loops: CDR1 KGHDR, CDR2 SFDVKD. The CDR3 has 17 amino acids. Trimming took off 3 bases at V and 0 bases at J, with 15 bases between the two ends. Written as DNA, the CDR3 is TGTGCCACCAGTGATACCGCCGTGACATCTAGCACAGATACGCAGTATTTT. This codes for CATSDTAVTSSTDTQYF.

This chain uses TRBV6-4 with TRBJ2-1; 7 bases line up with TRBD1. The V and J ends lost 6 bases and 7 bases, in that order; junction bases with no gene match: 3. CDR1 and CDR2 from the germline V gene are MRHNA and SNTAGT. The CDR3 totals 12 residues. The CDR3 DNA is TGTGCCAGCAGCCCAGGGGGTAATGAGCAGTTCTTC. Translated: CASSPGGNEQFF.

The rearrangement joins TRBV6-2 or TRBV6-3 to TRBJ2-7, with D perhaps being TRBD1 or TRBD2 (6 bases each). Germline loops: CDR1 MNHEY, CDR2 SVGEGT. CDR3 length equals 16 residues. V lost 5 bases and J 1 base, leaving 18 bases between the germline ends. DNA for the CDR3: TGTGCCAGCAGTACTAGACAGGCTAGCGTTTCCTACGAGCAGTACGTC. Translated, it gives CASSTRQASVSYEQYV.

V is TRBV4-3 and J is TRBJ2-4; D is unclear. Deletions cut 0 bases from V and 1 base from J, with 4 bases between. This CDR3 is built from 14 residues. Per the germline V gene, CDR1 is LGHNA and CDR2 is YSLEER. The CDR3 region has the DNA TGCGCCAGCAGCCAAGAGGGGGCCAAAAACATTCAGTACTTC. Protein sequence: CASSQEGAKNIQYF.

The chain combines TRBV7-9 with TRBJ2-2; no firm D call. The CDR3 extends over 15 amino acids. CDR1 SEHNR and CDR2 FQNEAQ come from the germline V gene (reference sequence). Trimming removed 4 bases at V and 0 bases at J, with 9 bases between. In DNA, the CDR3 is TGTGCCAGCAGCTCTGTAGGAGCGAACACCGGGGAGCTGTTTTTT. Amino acids: CASSSVGANTGELFF. Using reference TRBV7-9 and TRBJ2-2 for the parts outside the CDR3, the full variable domain is DTGVSQNPRHKITKRGQNVTFRCDPISEHNRLYWYRQTLGQGPEFLTYFQNEAQLEKSRLLSDRFSAERPKGSFSTLEIQRTEQGDSAMYLCASSSVGANTGELFFGEGSRLTVL.

This chain uses TRBV2 with TRBJ2-5; D is undetermined. Per germline, CDR1 SNHLY and CDR2 FYNNEI. The CDR3 contains 14 residues. V lost 5 bases and J 5 bases, leaving 15 bases between the germline ends. This CDR3 reads CASSFGGQVETQYF. CDR3 in DNA: TGTGCCAGCAGTTTTGGCGGCCAAGTGGAGACCCAGTACTTC.

The V call is TRBV12-3 or TRBV12-4, the J call TRBJ1-2; no reliable D call. The CDR3 extends over 12 amino acids. V was clipped by 5 bases and J by 8 bases, with 12 bases between them. The CDR3 spells CASSNQVGGYTF. CDR3 in DNA: TGTGCCAGCAGTAATCAGGTGGGAGGCTACACCTTC.

This clone has just a few counts. J is TRBJ2-3 and V is TRBV5-5, with D maybe TRBD2 (6 bases). V lost 6 bases and J lost 3, with 11 bases in between. This CDR3 has 13 amino acids. Per the germline V gene, CDR1 is SGHKS and CDR2 is YYEKEE (reference sequence). This CDR3 reads CASTLTSTDTQYF. Here the CDR3 DNA reads TGTGCCAGCACCCTGACTAGTACAGATACGCAGTATTTT.

This clone appeared once. V is TRBV24-1 and J is TRBJ2-2; possibly TRBD1 or TRBD2 for D (5 bases each). V was shortened by 3 bases and J by 7 bases, with 14 bases between the two germline ends. Germline V gives CDR1 KGHDR, CDR2 SFDVKD. The CDR3 is 15 amino acids. The CDR3 loop reads CATSDPGLGLGELFF. CDR3 in DNA: TGTGCCACCAGTGATCCGGGGCTCGGACTCGGGGAGCTGTTTTTT.

The chain employs TRBV5-1 and TRBJ1-2; D is unclear. Trimming left V 3 bases short and J 0 bases short, with 15 bases between. Germline V gene lookup returns CDR1 SGHRS and CDR2 YFSETQ. The CDR3 is made up of 16 amino acids. The CDR3, as DNA: TGCGCCAGCAGCTACGGTGAGGCGGTAGCTAACTATGGCTACACCTTC. Amino acid sequence: CASSYGEAVANYGYTF. Full variable domain (missing parts from reference TRBV5-1 and TRBJ1-2): KAGVTQTPRYLIKTRGQQVTLSCSPISGHRSVSWYQQTPGQGLQFLFEYFSETQRNKGNFPGRFSGRQFSNSRSEMNVSTLELGDSALYLCASSYGEAVANYGYTFGSGTRLTVV.

Only a few counts were recorded for this clone. The CDR3 nucleotides are TGTGCCAGCAGGCTACGAACTAGCGGGGGCGCAGGGCAGTACGTC. Encoded protein: CASRLRTSGGAGQYV. The chain couples TRBV7-9 to TRBJ2-7, with 11 bases identical to TRBD2. The CDR3 loop spans 15 amino acids. Unmatched junction bases numbered 13, after V lost 6 bases and J lost 9 bases. Germline V gene data show CDR1 as SEHNR and CDR2 as FQNEAQ (reference sequence).

This clone occurred once. This chain uses TRBV19 with TRBJ2-3; 8 nucleotides agree with TRBD2. Germline V gives CDR1 LNHDA, CDR2 SQIVND (reference sequence). Trimming at V came to 3 bases and at J to 5 bases, leaving 4 bases not matched to a gene. The CDR3 is 14 residues long. The CDR3 DNA is TGTGCCAGTAGTATGGGACTAGTTGTAGATACGCAGTATTTT. It specifies CASSMGLVVDTQYF.

V gene TRBV11-2 combines with J gene TRBJ2-3; no firm D call. This CDR3 has 15 residues. Germline V gives CDR1 SGHAT, CDR2 FQNNGV. V lost 0 bases, J lost 8 bases, and 15 bases lay in between. This CDR3 is CASSLDLGYSGTQYF. CDR3 in DNA: TGTGCCAGCAGCTTAGATCTAGGGTATTCAGGTACGCAGTATTTT.

The V gene is TRBV18, the J gene TRBJ2-2, with D uncertain. V was clipped by 3 bases and J by 5 bases, with 7 bases between them. The CDR3 loop spans 13 amino acids. The germline CDR1 and CDR2 sequences are KGHSH and LQKENI. CDR3 sequence (DNA): TGTGCCAGCTCACCTCGTGGTACCGGGGAGCTGTTTTTT. Amino acid sequence: CASSPRGTGELFF.

The V and J genes are TRBV7-3 and TRBJ2-6; D is ambiguous. The ends were cut back, 2 bases at V and 2 bases at J, with 7 bases in the middle. This CDR3 region has 15 residues. The germline V gene has CDR1 SGHTA and CDR2 FQGTGA. Written as DNA, the CDR3 is TGTGCCAGCAGCTTAGTCAAGGCTGGGGCCAACGTCCTGACTTTC. This sequence encodes CASSLVKAGANVLTF.

This clone was detected only once. The chain is built from TRBV18 and TRBJ2-6; tentatively, D is TRBD2 (5 bases). Trimming removed 3 bases from V and 2 bases from J, with 11 bases in between. Germline lookup yields CDR1 KGHSH and CDR2 LQKENI. This CDR3 has 16 residues. CDR3 region: CASSPTNSPGANVLTF. DNA for the CDR3: TGTGCCAGCTCACCGACTAATAGCCCTGGGGCCAACGTCCTGACTTTC.

The V and J genes are TRBV7-2 and TRBJ2-4, with D possibly TRBD2 on 6 matching bases. CDR1 and CDR2 from the germline V gene are SGHTA and FQGNSA. This CDR3 is built from 16 residues. V shed 1 base and J shed 8 bases, with 18 bases lying between them. This chain's CDR3 is CASSLESSPGGYIQYF. In nucleotides, the CDR3 is TGTGCCAGCAGCTTAGAATCCAGCCCCGGAGGGTACATTCAGTACTTC.

The V call is TRBV5-1, the J call TRBJ2-5; TRBD2 aligns across 11 bases. V lost 2 bases, J lost 2 bases, and 8 bases stayed unmatched. From germline, CDR1 is SGHRS and CDR2 YFSETQ. The CDR3 contains 17 residues. CDR3 loop: CASSFPSGGPLQETQYF. The DNA for the CDR3 is TGCGCCAGCAGCTTTCCTAGCGGGGGGCCCCTACAAGAGACCCAGTACTTC.

V usage is TRBV2 and J usage is TRBJ2-5; D is ambiguous. The CDR3 loop spans 14 amino acids. CDR1 and CDR2 (germline): SNHLY, FYNNEI. The V gene lost 5 bases and the J gene lost 5 bases, with 15 bases spanning the gap. The CDR3 is CASSPLRGVETQYF. CDR3 DNA: TGTGCCAGCAGTCCTCTCAGAGGCGTGGAGACCCAGTACTTC.